One and the same sample provided the 11 T cell receptor beta chains below, sequenced in a study of blood T cell repertoires in COVID-19. The protocol was immunoSEQ multiplex PCR, while the TCRdb copy is restricted to in-frame clones and leaves out a portion. The repertoire holds some 370,000 clones, with 83% as singletons. Sample: PBMCs or T cells enriched from blood (not recorded which). Source of these receptors: a woman between 45 and 65 years old who had recovered from COVID-19.

V is TRBV6-5 and J is TRBJ1-2, with TRBD1 matching 7 bases. V gave up 6 bases and J gave up 2 bases; unmatched junction bases: 0. This CDR3 is built from 12 residues. The germline CDR1 and CDR2 sequences are MNHEY and SVGAGI. CDR3 coding DNA: TGTGCCAGCAGACAGGGGAACTATGGCTACACCTTC. Translating gives CASRQGNYGYTF.

On this clone itself: The same CDR3 also results from other DNA sequences found in this sample. The rearrangement links TRBV28 to TRBJ2-6; no clear D gene. The CDR3 is 14 residues long. V was cut by 2 bases and J by 1 base, with 3 bases left in between. The germline V gene has CDR1 MDHEN and CDR2 SYDVKM. The CDR3 coding sequence is TGTGCCAGCAGTTTACCATCTGGGGCCAACGTCCTGACTTTC. It specifies CASSLPSGANVLTF. Supplemented by reference TRBV28 and TRBJ2-6, the full variable domain reads DVKVTQSSRYLVKRTGEKVFLECVQDMDHENMFWYRQDPGLGLRLIYFSYDVKMKEKGDIPEGYSVSREKKERFSLILESASTNQTSMYLCASSLPSGANVLTFGAGSRLTVL.

The V and J genes are TRBV5-1 and TRBJ2-1; D perhaps matches TRBD2 (6 bases). The germline V and J ends were trimmed by 2 bases and 5 bases, with 8 bases remaining between them. The CDR3 extends over 13 amino acids. Germline V gives CDR1 SGHRS, CDR2 YFSETQ. CDR3 in DNA: TGCGCCAGCAGCTTTACGGGGGACAATGAGCAGTTCTTC. Translated, it gives CASSFTGDNEQFF.

The V call is TRBV7-8, the J call TRBJ1-2; tentatively, D is TRBD1 (5 bases). V shed 0 bases and J shed 4 bases, with 12 bases lying between them. Germline CDR1 is SGHVS and CDR2 is FQNEAQ. This CDR3 comprises 15 residues. The CDR3 DNA is TGTGCCAGCAGCTTAGCGTGGGAGGGGACCTATGGCTACACCTTC. Translating it yields CASSLAWEGTYGYTF.

This clone was found once. The V call is TRBV5-1, the J call TRBJ1-1; D is perhaps TRBD1 (6 bases). The CDR3 consists of 15 residues. Between the trimmed V and J ends, which lost 7 bases and 2 bases, there was a span of 18 bases. Germline-derived CDR1 and CDR2 are SGHRS and YFSETQ. The CDR3, as DNA: TGCGCCAGCGCTCTGCTACAGGGTGGAAACACTGAAGCTTTCTTT. Translating gives CASALLQGGNTEAFF.

This chain connects TRBV7-2 to TRBJ2-3, with 11 bases matching TRBD2. This CDR3 has 19 residues. The V and J ends lost 2 bases and 3 bases, in that order; junction bases with no gene match: 13. Germline CDR1 and CDR2: SGHTA and FQGNSA. The CDR3 nucleotides read TGTGCCAGCAGCTTATTAGGTCGCGTAGCGGGAGGGGCTACAGATACGCAGTATTTT. Protein product: CASSLLGRVAGGATDTQYF.

The V call is TRBV7-2, the J call TRBJ1-1; 10 bases map to TRBD1. The CDR3 contains 15 residues. With V trimmed by 5 bases and J by 3 bases, 6 bases remained unmatched. Germline V gives CDR1 SGHTA, CDR2 FQGNSA. This chain's CDR3 is CASSKDRGGYTEAFF. CDR3 in DNA: TGTGCCAGCAGCAAGGACAGGGGGGGGTACACTGAAGCTTTCTTT.

Comments on this clone: The same CDR3 also results from other DNA sequences found in this sample. This sequence joins TRBV7-2 and TRBJ2-1; 15 bases fit TRBD2. Trimming cost V 3 bases and J 9 bases; bases outside gene matches: 3. The germline V gene has CDR1 SGHTA and CDR2 FQGNSA. The CDR3 consists of 15 residues. The CDR3 spells CASSLGLAGGVEQFF. CDR3 in DNA: TGTGCCAGCAGCTTGGGACTAGCGGGAGGAGTTGAGCAGTTCTTC.

The J gene is TRBJ1-6, the V gene TRBV25-1; weak D call: TRBD1 (5 bases). The germline gives CDR1 MGHDK, CDR2 SYGVNS. This CDR3 comprises 14 residues. The V gene lost 5 bases and the J gene lost 7 bases, with 12 bases spanning the gap. CDR3 coding DNA: TGTGCCAGCAGTCAGGGCGGTGGCAATTCACCCCTCCACTTT. Translating it yields CASSQGGGNSPLHF.

The sample holds one count of this clone. The chain links TRBV4-1 to TRBJ1-5; maybe TRBD1 (6 bases). Trimming took off 1 base at V and 1 base at J, with 14 bases between the two ends. Looked up from germline, CDR1 is MGHRA and CDR2 is YSYEKL. CDR3 length equals 17 residues. The CDR3 DNA sequence: TGCGCCAGCAGCCAAGCAGCACAGGGAAGAAGCAATCAGCCCCAGCATTTT. It codes for CASSQAAQGRSNQPQHF.

V is TRBV2 and J is TRBJ1-2; 9 positions match TRBD1. Trimming took 6 bases from V and 8 from J; bases not matched to a gene: 16. Germline V gene lookup returns CDR1 SNHLY and CDR2 FYNNEI. This CDR3 spans 16 amino acids. DNA for the CDR3: TGTGCCAGCAGATACGGGACGACAGGGGGAATCGGGGGCTACACCTTC. It specifies CASRYGTTGGIGGYTF.